The clone carrying this T cell receptor beta chain was counted between two and nine times. What it recognizes is unknown. This record comes from a study of CD8+ T cells in alopecia areata. Whole-study results and caveats: Sequencing of scalp tissue also captures the resident alphabeta T cells of normal skin. Sharing of TCR sequences between patients (possibly for HLA-related reasons) was less clear than in mice. An increase in clonality over normal scalp was evident in lesional scalp, especially alopecia totalis/universalis.

After isolation, RNA underwent reverse transcription to generate cDNA as the sequencing template. Repertoires were generated with immunoSEQ multiplex PCR, while TCRdb's copy carries only in-frame clones and drops some. The sample includes about 150,000 clones, 62% seen only once; the top ten take just over 35%. The TCR was taken from a human donor in good health. The sample consisted of CD8+ T cells sorted from blood.

CDR3 sequence (DNA): TGTGCCAGCAGTACGTACCCACCGGGGCGCAATCAGCCCCAGCATTTT. This translates into CASSTYPPGRNQPQHF. V usage is TRBV27 and J usage is TRBJ1-5, with D maybe TRBD1 (5 bases). CDR1 is MNHEY and CDR2 is SMNVEV in the germline V gene (reference sequence). V shed 5 bases and J shed 2 bases, with 16 bases lying between them. The CDR3 covers 16 residues.